A selection of T cell receptor beta chains follows, all from one sample in a study of OX40 agonist ivuxolimab in advanced cancers. The method was immunoSEQ multiplex PCR; TCRdb's version includes in-frame clones alone and lacks a portion of them. The sample holds some 67,000 clones, 85% seen once. Sequencing was performed on CD4+ or CD8+ T cells sorted from blood, taken in a trial of the OX40 agonist ivuxolimab. The source is an adult with an advanced solid tumor such as melanoma, head and neck, liver or kidney cancer. CDR3s include the opening cysteine and the closing phenylalanine or tryptophan. D genes are given only for firm matches. The listing skips clone size in some rows; elsewhere it reads once, few, many or a size class.

d_call,v_call,clone_size,j_call,cdr3_nt,cdr3_aa
-,TRBV7-2,once,TRBJ2-4,TGTGCCAGCAGCTCCTCCGAAACTGTAGCCAAAAACATTCAGTACTTC,CASSSSETVAKNIQYF
TRBD2,TRBV10-1,-,TRBJ2-3,TGCGCCAGCAGTGAAGGGACTAGAGTTACAGATACGCAGTATTTT,CASSEGTRVTDTQYF
-,TRBV27,-,TRBJ2-1,TGTGCCAGCAGTTTTACCTTGATGAGCTCCTACAATGAGCAGTTCTTC,CASSFTLMSSYNEQFF
-,TRBV19,-,TRBJ2-7,TGTGCCAGTACCCGGGACTGGAACGTACCCTACGAGCAGTACTTC,CASTRDWNVPYEQYF
-,TRBV2,-,TRBJ1-2,TGTGCCAGCAATGAGAAGAACTATGGCTACACCTTC,CASNEKNYGYTF
-,TRBV27,-,TRBJ2-2,TGTGCCAGCAGTTTACCTAGCAGGGCCGGGGAGCTGTTTTTT,CASSLPSRAGELFF
TRBD1,TRBV19,few,TRBJ1-1,TGTGCCAGTAGTACCACAGGGGGCAACACTGAAGCTTTCTTT,CASSTTGGNTEAFF
TRBD1,TRBV5-6,-,TRBJ1-2,TGTGCCAGCAGCTGGATGACAGGGTACTATGGCTACACCTTC,CASSWMTGYYGYTF
-,TRBV7-9,-,TRBJ1-1,TGTGCCAGCAGTACTCACGGGGGGGACACTGAAGCTTTCTTT,CASSTHGGDTEAFF
-,TRBV7-3,-,TRBJ2-1,TGTGCCAGCAGCTCGGACTCGTTCGGTGAGCAGTTCTTC,CASSSDSFGEQFF
TRBD2,TRBV7-6,once,TRBJ2-7,TGTGCCAGCAGCCCATCCCGGCTAGCGGACCGTCCCACCGAGCAGTACTTC,CASSPSRLADRPTEQYF
-,TRBV7-2,-,TRBJ2-5,TGTGCCAGCAGCTTAGGGCGACCGCAAGAGACCCAGTACTTC,CASSLGRPQETQYF
TRBD1,TRBV30,few,TRBJ2-7,TGTGCCTGGAGTGTAATTAGGACAGGGGCATGGGAGCAGTACTTC,CAWSVIRTGAWEQYF
-,TRBV14,-,TRBJ1-6,TGTGCCAGCAGCCAAGAGTTAGGGGTAGGGTCACCCCTCCACTTT,CASSQELGVGSPLHF
-,TRBV30,-,TRBJ1-6,TGTGCCTGGAGCAAGACAGGTTTCTATAATTCACCCCTCCACTTT,CAWSKTGFYNSPLHF
TRBD1,TRBV6-5,-,TRBJ2-2,TGTGCCAGCAGTACCACAGGGGCCGGGGAGCTGTTTTTT,CASSTTGAGELFF
-,TRBV7-2,-,TRBJ1-5,TGTGCCAGCAGCAGGGATCCGGATCAGCCCCAGCATTTT,CASSRDPDQPQHF
TRBD1,TRBV28,once,TRBJ2-7,TGTGCCAGCAGTCAGGGACAGCTCGCCTACGAGCAGTACTTC,CASSQGQLAYEQYF
-,TRBV5-1,once,TRBJ1-6,TGCGCCAGCAGCTTGTCCGGAATAAATTCACCCCTCCACTTT,CASSLSGINSPLHF
TRBD2,TRBV4-1,-,TRBJ2-5,TGCGCCAGCAGCCCCGGGGGGGCAACCCAGTACTTC,CASSPGGATQYF
-,TRBV28,-,TRBJ1-2,TGTGCCAGCGCATTGGGGACCGCAGAATTCTATGGCTACACCTTC,CASALGTAEFYGYTF